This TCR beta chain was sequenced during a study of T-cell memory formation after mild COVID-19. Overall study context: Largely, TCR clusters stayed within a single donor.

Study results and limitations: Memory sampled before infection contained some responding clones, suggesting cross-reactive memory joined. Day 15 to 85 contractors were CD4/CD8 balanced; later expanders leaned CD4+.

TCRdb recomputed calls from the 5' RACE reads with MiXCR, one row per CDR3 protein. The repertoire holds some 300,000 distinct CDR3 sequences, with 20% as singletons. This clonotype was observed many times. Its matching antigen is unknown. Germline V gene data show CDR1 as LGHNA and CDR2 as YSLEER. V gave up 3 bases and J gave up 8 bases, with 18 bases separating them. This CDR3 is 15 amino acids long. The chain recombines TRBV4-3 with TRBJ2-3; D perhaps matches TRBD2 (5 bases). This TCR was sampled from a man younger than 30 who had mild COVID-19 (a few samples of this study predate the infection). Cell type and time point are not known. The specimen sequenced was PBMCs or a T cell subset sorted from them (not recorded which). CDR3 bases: TGCGCCAGCAGCCAGTCAGGCGGGTTCTACGGTACGCAGTATTTT. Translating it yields CASSQSGGFYGTQYF.